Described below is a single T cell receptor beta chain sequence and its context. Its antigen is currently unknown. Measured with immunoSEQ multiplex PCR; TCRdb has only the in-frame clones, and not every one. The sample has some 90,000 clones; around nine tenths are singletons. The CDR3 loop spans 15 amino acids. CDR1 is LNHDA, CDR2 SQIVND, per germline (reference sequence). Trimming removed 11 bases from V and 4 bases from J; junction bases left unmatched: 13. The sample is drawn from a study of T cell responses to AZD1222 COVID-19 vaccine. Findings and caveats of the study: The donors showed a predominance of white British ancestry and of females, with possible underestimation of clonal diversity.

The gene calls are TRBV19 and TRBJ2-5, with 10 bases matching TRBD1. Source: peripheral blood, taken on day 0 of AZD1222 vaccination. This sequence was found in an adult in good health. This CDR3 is CAFEGGDRGRETQYF. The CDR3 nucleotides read TGTGCCTTTGAAGGTGGGGACAGGGGACGAGAGACCCAGTACTTC. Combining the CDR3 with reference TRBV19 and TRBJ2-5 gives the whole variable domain DGGITQSPKYLFRKEGQNVTLSCEQNLNHDAMYWYRQDPGQGLRLIYYSQIVNDFQKGDIAEGYSVSREKKESFPLTVTSAQKNPTAFYLCAFEGGDRGRETQYFGPGTRLLVL.